Listed below are T cell receptor beta chains from one sample, sequenced in a study of monozygotic twins with inflammatory bowel disease. TCRdb reprocessed the 5' RACE reads and stores each CDR3 protein as one record, lacking DNA. The repertoire table contains over 350,000 distinct CDR3 sequences. Material for sequencing was blood. These receptors originate from a human donor with ulcerative colitis or Crohn's disease, or a healthy co-twin of an affected twin (not recorded which). Both conserved end residues are part of each CDR3. The order of the fields is J gene, V gene, CDR3 protein.

J: TRBJ2-3
V: TRBV5-6
CDR3: CASSSTGALSTDTQYF

J: TRBJ2-2
V: TRBV7-2
CDR3: CASSYLTGTGELFF

J: TRBJ2-3
V: TRBV25-1
CDR3: CASHSGWGTDTQYF

J: TRBJ1-2
V: TRBV30
CDR3: CAWSVRRGQIGYTF

J: TRBJ2-7
V: TRBV4-1
CDR3: CASSLNRDRPYEQYF

J: TRBJ2-3
V: TRBV5-5
CDR3: CASSLGGYKGLRGDTQYF

J: TRBJ2-7
V: TRBV2
CDR3: CASRTNSYEQYF

J: TRBJ1-5
V: TRBV20-1
CDR3: CSALRTVGVDQPQHF

J: TRBJ1-6
V: TRBV20-1
CDR3: CSARIPGVNSPLHF

J: TRBJ1-2
V: TRBV5-5
CDR3: CASSLAAGGGYTF

J: TRBJ2-2
V: TRBV12-3/TRBV12-4
CDR3: CASSLSRQGNTGELFF

J: TRBJ1-6
V: TRBV10-3
CDR3: CAIRPWGRVTLHF

J: TRBJ2-3
V: TRBV19
CDR3: CASNNRGAGTDTQYF

J: TRBJ1-2
V: TRBV6-6
CDR3: CASSYDYGYTF

J: TRBJ2-1
V: TRBV7-9
CDR3: CASSQIRGTYNEQFF

J: TRBJ2-7
V: TRBV12-3/TRBV12-4
CDR3: CASSLMMGQGHEQYF

J: TRBJ1-1
V: TRBV5-1
CDR3: CASSLVGRENTEAFF

J: TRBJ1-3
V: TRBV9
CDR3: CASSVATSSGNTIYF

J: TRBJ1-2
V: TRBV20-1
CDR3: CSASNGQTSNYGYTF

J: TRBJ2-7
V: TRBV25-1
CDR3: CASSPVGAGNYEQYF

J: TRBJ2-1
V: TRBV5-1
CDR3: CASSFGQGGEDEQFF

J: TRBJ2-1
V: TRBV11-2
CDR3: CASSSRTGGSYNEQFF

J: TRBJ2-1
V: TRBV6-1
CDR3: CASKGPGLAPNEQFF